The 5 T cell receptor beta chains listed next were all sequenced from one sample in a study of immune cell composition in non-small cell lung cancer. Normal lung was taken at the farthest possible site, at least 3 cm from tumour. Clones were read by immunoSEQ multiplex PCR, and TCRdb kept only the in-frame ones, dropping some. The profile shows over 3,000 clones, 65% to 70% of them singletons. The specimen sequenced was non-adjacent lung tissue. The source is a human donor with non-small cell lung cancer.

This chain uses TRBV7-2 with TRBJ2-5; a possible D gene is TRBD2 (5 bases). This CDR3 region has 13 residues. V was clipped by 5 bases and J by 5 bases, with 12 bases between them. Germline lookup yields CDR1 SGHTA and CDR2 FQGNSA. CDR3 sequence reads: CASSLEKRETQYF. CDR3 in DNA: TGTGCCAGCAGCCTCGAGAAGCGGGAGACCCAGTACTTC. Full variable domain (remainder filled in from reference TRBV7-2 and TRBJ2-5): GAGVSQSPSNKVTEKGKDVELRCDPISGHTALYWYRQSLGQGLEFLIYFQGNSAPDKSGLPSDRFSAERTGGSVSTLTIQRTQQEDSAVYLCASSLEKRETQYFGPGTRLLVL.

CDR3 sequence (DNA): TGTGCCAGCAGCTTACGGGGGGGACGGGTAACCTACAATGAGCAGTTCTTC. Its translation is CASSLRGGRVTYNEQFF. V usage is TRBV7-2 and J usage is TRBJ2-1, with TRBD2 matching 8 bases. In germline, CDR1 is SGHTA, CDR2 FQGNSA. The CDR3 totals 17 residues. Trimming at V came to 2 bases and at J to 2 bases, leaving 8 bases not matched to a gene.

The CDR3 DNA is TGCGCCAGCAGCCCCGGGACAGGGGGAGGGGAGCTGTTTTTT. Amino acid sequence: CASSPGTGGGELFF. The chain employs TRBV5-1 and TRBJ2-2, with TRBD1 matching over 11 bases. The CDR3 runs to 14 residues. The V segment lost 4 bases and the J segment 8 bases; nucleotides outside the gene matches: 4. Germline CDR1 SGHRS, CDR2 YFSETQ.

This clone was counted once. The rearrangement joins TRBV11-3 to TRBJ1-2, with D unresolved. CDR1 is SGHNT and CDR2 is YENEEA in the germline V gene. V dropped 4 bases and J dropped 4 bases, with 10 bases sitting between them. The CDR3 consists of 13 residues. The CDR3 region has the DNA TGTGCCAGCAGCTCCTCCCCGGGCTATGGCTACACCTTC. It specifies CASSSSPGYGYTF.

V is TRBV11-2 and J is TRBJ2-1; TRBD2 agrees at 8 bases. The CDR3 is made up of 15 amino acids. J was trimmed by 9 bases and V by 1 base; bases with no gene match: 8. The germline V gene encodes CDR1 SGHAT and CDR2 FQNNGV. The CDR3 is CASSLVSGGMAEQFF. The CDR3 nucleotides are TGTGCCAGCAGCTTAGTGTCGGGGGGGATGGCTGAGCAGTTCTTC. Complete variable domain (other parts from reference TRBV11-2 and TRBJ2-1): EAGVAQSPRYKIIEKRQSVAFWCNPISGHATLYWYQQILGQGPKLLIQFQNNGVVDDSQLPKDRFSAERLKGVDSTLKIQPAKLEDSAVYLCASSLVSGGMAEQFFGPGTRLTVL.